The clone carrying this T cell receptor beta chain has only a few counts. This sequence may be a read error, since a much larger clone differs from it by one base. This sample stems from a study of regulatory T cells in long-lasting Graves disease. Time point of the sample: newly diagnosed GD, antithyroid drugs for less than 3 months. PBMC RNA served as the TCR library source. Investigators prepared the TCR beta libraries by applying iRepertoire HTBI primers and Arm-PCR of CDR3 regions. Via MiXCR, TCRdb re-called the multiplex PCR reads, giving one row per CDR3 protein. The sample has about 520,000 distinct CDR3 sequences, around 11% seen once. The sample also formed part of further work on T cells in Graves' hyperthyroidism and ophthalmopathy.

This TCR derives from a woman aged 25 to 39 with Graves disease. Sequenced here: peripheral blood mononuclear cells (PBMCs), sampled at new diagnosis, from a patient treated with antithyroid drugs.

The CDR3 DNA sequence: TGTGCCAGCGGCTGGGGACTTAACACCGGGGAGCTGTTTTTT. Translated: CASGWGLNTGELFF. This chain uses TRBV11-3 with TRBJ2-2, with a tentative D call TRBD2 (6 bases). Looked up from germline, CDR1 is SGHNT and CDR2 is YENEEA. The CDR3 length is 14 residues. Between the trimmed V and J ends, which lost 8 bases and 2 bases, there was a span of 12 bases.